The 7 T cell receptor beta chains presented below share a single source sample, sequenced in a study of tumor and adjacent non-tumor tissue in lung cancer. No cell sorting was done before RNA was extracted from the tissue. Distant lung tissue was collected more than 3 cm away from the tumor edge. Three rounds of nested PCR, following a modified ARM-PCR protocol, produced the TCRbeta library. TCRdb reprocessed the multiplex PCR reads via MiXCR and lists one record per CDR3 protein. The sample consists of about 75,000 distinct CDR3 sequences, roughly 70% of them appearing once. The sample consisted of distant non-tumor lung tissue. The receptors originated from a woman aged 50 to 60 with non-small cell lung cancer.

This clonotype was counted a single time. This rearrangement joins TRBV4-3 to TRBJ2-1, with 10 positions matching TRBD2. The J segment lost 8 bases and the V segment lost 3 bases, leaving 19 bases of the junction unmatched. CDR1 LGHNA and CDR2 YSLEER come from the germline V gene. The length of the CDR3 is 19 residues. For the CDR3, the DNA is TGCGCCAGCAGCCAGCATTTGCTCCGGACTAGCGGATCGACCGATGAGCAGTTCTTC. It specifies CASSQHLLRTSGSTDEQFF.

This clonotype has only a few counts. Lacking the conserved final phenylalanine or tryptophan, this CDR3 likely reflects a read error. The V gene is TRBV6-2 or TRBV6-3, the J gene TRBJ1-1; D is ambiguous. The CDR3 is 12 residues long. V was pared by 5 bases and J by 2 bases, with 6 bases between. CDR1 is MNHEY, CDR2 SVGEGT, per germline. CDR3 sequence: CASSEGNTEAFS. CDR3 coding DNA: TGTGCCAGCAGTGAGGGAAACACTGAAGCTTTCTCT.

The chain employs TRBV11-2 and TRBJ1-1, with no clear D. CDR1 and CDR2 from the germline V gene are SGHAT and FQNNGV. CDR3 length: 14 amino acids. V was clipped by 9 bases and J by 3 bases, with 17 bases between them. This chain's CDR3 is CASALDVGYTEAFF. CDR3 DNA sequence: TGTGCCAGTGCTCTGGACGTGGGGTACACTGAAGCTTTCTTT.

Regarding this clonotype: It may be a read error: a sequence one base away is much more abundant. J is TRBJ2-7 and V is TRBV6-1; 7 bases align to TRBD2. The length of the CDR3 is 15 residues. Germline values: CDR1 MNHNS, CDR2 SASEGT. The CDR3 coding sequence is TGTACCAGCAGTGAATTGCGGGAGAGCTCCTACGAGCAGTACTTC. It encodes CTSSELRESSYEQYF.

As for this clonotype: The conserved phenylalanine or tryptophan is not found at the CDR3 terminus, so this likely reflects a read error. This chain joins TRBV30 and TRBJ1-6; tentative D call: TRBD1 (5 bases). Germline CDR1 and CDR2: GTSNPN and SVGIG (reference sequence). The CDR3 length is 12 residues. Deletions cut 3 bases from V and 9 bases from J, with 9 bases between. CDR3 in DNA: TGTGCCTGGAGCCAGGGTCCTTCACCCCTCCACTCT. This sequence encodes CAWSQGPSPLHS.

With respect to this clonotype: The germline gene is not matched at one end of the junction; a read error may be the cause. The rearrangement joins TRBV20-1 to TRBJ1-2; tentative D call: TRBD1 (5 bases). The CDR3 runs 14 residues. Germline loops: CDR1 DFQATT, CDR2 SNEGSKA (reference sequence). The CDR3 spells CSAGDRSANYGYTF. The CDR3 coding sequence is TGCAGTGCTGGAGACAGATCAGCTAACTATGGCTACACCTTT.

Comments on this clonotype: A read error may be the cause here, since a much bigger clone is one base away. The V gene is TRBV20-1, the J gene TRBJ2-2; D is undetermined. CDR3 length: 15 amino acids. Trimming shortened V by 5 bases and J by 0 bases, and 13 bases separated the two germline ends. Germline V gives CDR1 DFQATT, CDR2 SNEGSKA (reference sequence). The CDR3, as DNA: TGCAGTGCTCCCCCCTTGGCAGCGAACACCGGGGAGCTGTTTTTT. Encoded protein: CSAPPLAANTGELFF.